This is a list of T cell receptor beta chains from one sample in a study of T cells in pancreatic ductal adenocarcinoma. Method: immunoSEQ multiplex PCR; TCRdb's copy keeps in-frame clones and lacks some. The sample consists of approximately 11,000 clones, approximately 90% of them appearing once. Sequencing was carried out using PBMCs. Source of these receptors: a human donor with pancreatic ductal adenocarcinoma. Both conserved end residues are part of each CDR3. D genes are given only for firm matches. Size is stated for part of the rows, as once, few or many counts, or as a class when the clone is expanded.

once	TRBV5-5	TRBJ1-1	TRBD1	CASSALGTENTEAFF	TGTGCCAGCAGCGCCCTCGGGACAGAGAACACTGAAGCTTTCTTT
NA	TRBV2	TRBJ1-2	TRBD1	CASGGQVANYGYTF	TGTGCCAGCGGCGGACAGGTAGCTAACTATGGCTACACCTTC
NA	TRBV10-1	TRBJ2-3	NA	CASSPTSTDTQYF	TGCGCCAGCAGTCCCACCTCTACAGATACGCAGTATTTT
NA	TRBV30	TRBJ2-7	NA	CAWSVLTYEQYF	TGTGCCTGGAGTGTACTAACCTACGAGCAGTACTTC
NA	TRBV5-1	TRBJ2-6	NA	CASSGGQLSSGANVLTF	TGCGCCAGCAGCGGTGGACAGCTCTCGTCTGGGGCCAACGTCCTGACTTTC
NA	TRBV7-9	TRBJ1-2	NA	CASSRDPPNYGYTF	TGTGCCAGCAGCCGGGACCCACCTAACTATGGCTACACCTTC
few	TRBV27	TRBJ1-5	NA	CASSFAGFSNQPQHF	TGTGCCAGCAGTTTTGCGGGCTTTAGCAATCAGCCCCAGCATTTT
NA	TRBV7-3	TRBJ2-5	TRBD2	CASSASGRAGRQETQYF	TGTGCCAGCAGCGCTAGCGGGAGGGCCGGGCGGCAAGAGACCCAGTACTTC
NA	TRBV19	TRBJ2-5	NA	CASSISPGGETQYF	TGTGCCAGTAGTATATCCCCAGGAGGGGAGACCCAGTACTTC
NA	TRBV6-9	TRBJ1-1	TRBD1	CASTPPGQGMNTEAFF	TGTGCCAGCACCCCTCCCGGACAGGGGATGAACACTGAAGCTTTCTTT
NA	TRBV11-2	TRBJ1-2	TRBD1	CASSTRQGTGYTF	TGTGCCAGCAGCACAAGACAGGGGACTGGCTACACCTTC
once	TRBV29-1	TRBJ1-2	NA	CSVEDPGPMGYGYTF	TGCAGCGTTGAAGATCCCGGACCCATGGGGTATGGCTACACCTTC
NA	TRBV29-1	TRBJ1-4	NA	CSVTGSNEKLFF	TGCAGCGTTACCGGGAGCAATGAAAAACTGTTTTTT
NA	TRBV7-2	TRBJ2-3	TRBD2	CASSTGGATDTQYF	TGTGCCAGCAGCACCGGGGGGGCGACAGATACGCAGTATTTT
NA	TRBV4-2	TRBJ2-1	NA	CASSHTDSEDEQFF	TGTGCCAGCAGTCACACGGATTCAGAGGATGAGCAGTTCTTC
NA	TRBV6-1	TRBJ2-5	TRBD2	CASTITGLASSQYF	TGTGCCAGCACAATTACGGGACTAGCGAGTTCCCAGTACTTC
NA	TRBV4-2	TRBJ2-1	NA	CASSQVNNEQFF	TGTGCCAGCAGCCAAGTAAACAATGAGCAGTTCTTC
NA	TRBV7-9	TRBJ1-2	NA	CASHKGGAENYGYTF	TGTGCCAGCCACAAGGGGGGGGCGGAGAACTATGGCTACACCTTC
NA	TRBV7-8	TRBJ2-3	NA	CASSLAAGRSDTQYF	TGTGCCAGCAGCTTAGCCGCGGGGCGGTCAGATACGCAGTATTTT
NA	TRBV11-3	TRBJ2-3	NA	CASSQGTRGSTDTQYF	TGTGCCAGCAGCCAGGGTACGAGGGGGAGCACAGATACGCAGTATTTT
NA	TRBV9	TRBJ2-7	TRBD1	CASSPGDRSYEQYF	TGTGCCAGCAGCCCCGGGGACAGGTCCTACGAGCAGTACTTC
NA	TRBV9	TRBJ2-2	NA	CASSAQPRGASTGELFF	TGTGCCAGCAGCGCACAACCGAGGGGGGCTAGCACCGGGGAGCTGTTTTTT
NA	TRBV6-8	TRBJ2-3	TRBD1	CASSYGDRSRTDTQYF	TGTGCCAGCAGTTACGGGGACAGGTCCCGGACAGATACGCAGTATTTT
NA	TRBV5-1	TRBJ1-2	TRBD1	CASGREATGIYGYTF	TGCGCCAGCGGAAGGGAGGCGACAGGGATCTATGGCTACACCTTC
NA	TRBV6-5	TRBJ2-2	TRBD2	CASNPSGGATGELFF	TGTGCCAGCAATCCTAGCGGGGGGGCCACCGGGGAGCTGTTTTTT
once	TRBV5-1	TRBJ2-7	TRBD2	CASSLDGTSGRPGNYEQYF	TGCGCCAGCAGCTTAGACGGGACTAGCGGGAGGCCAGGGAACTACGAGCAGTACTTC
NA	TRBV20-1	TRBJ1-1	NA	CSARGGTEAFF	TGCAGTGCAAGGGGGGGGACTGAAGCTTTCTTT
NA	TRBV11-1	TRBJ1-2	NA	CASSLGISLGGYTF	TGTGCCAGCAGCTTAGGGATATCCTTAGGCGGCTACACCTTC
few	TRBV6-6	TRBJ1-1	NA	CASSYRQADTEAFF	TGTGCCAGCAGTTACAGACAGGCGGACACTGAAGCTTTCTTT
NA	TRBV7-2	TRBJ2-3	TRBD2	CASSKRDYTDTQYF	TGTGCCAGCAGCAAAAGGGACTACACAGATACGCAGTATTTT
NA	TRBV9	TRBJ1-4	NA	CASSVRPEVEKLFF	TGTGCCAGCAGCGTAAGGCCGGAGGTTGAAAAACTGTTTTTT
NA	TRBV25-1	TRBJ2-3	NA	CASDTGQGTTQYF	TGTGCCAGCGACACCGGGCAAGGGACTACGCAGTATTTT
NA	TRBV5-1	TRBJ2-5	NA	CASSFSGQQETQYF	TGCGCCAGCAGCTTCTCAGGACAGCAAGAGACCCAGTACTTC
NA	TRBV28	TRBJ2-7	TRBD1	CASTPTGQGFPYEQYF	TGTGCCAGCACTCCCACCGGACAGGGGTTTCCCTACGAGCAGTACTTC
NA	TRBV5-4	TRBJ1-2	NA	CASSLVDSQYIYGYTF	TGTGCCAGCAGCTTGGTGGACAGCCAGTATATTTATGGCTACACCTTC
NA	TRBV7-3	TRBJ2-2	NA	CASSPQQGTGELFF	TGTGCCAGCAGCCCTCAACAGGGAACCGGGGAGCTGTTTTTT
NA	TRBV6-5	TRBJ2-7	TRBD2	CASGGEGGEQYF	TGTGCCAGCGGCGGGGAGGGTGGCGAGCAGTACTTC
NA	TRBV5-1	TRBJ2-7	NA	CASSLDRTYEQYF	TGCGCCAGCAGCTTAGACAGGACCTACGAGCAGTACTTC
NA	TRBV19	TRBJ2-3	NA	CASSMIGGSGDTQYF	TGTGCCAGTAGTATGATCGGGGGAAGTGGGGATACGCAGTATTTT
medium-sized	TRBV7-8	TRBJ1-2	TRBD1	CASSLGSGTGANYGYTF	TGTGCCAGCAGCTTAGGATCGGGGACAGGGGCCAACTATGGCTACACCTTC
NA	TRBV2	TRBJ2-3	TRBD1	CASIGQVLSTDTQYF	TGTGCCAGCATTGGACAGGTCCTCTCCACAGATACGCAGTATTTT
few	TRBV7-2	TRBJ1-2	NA	CASSSMGGGYTF	TGTGCCAGCAGCTCGATGGGGGGTGGCTACACCTTC
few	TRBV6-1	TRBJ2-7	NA	CASSELGPGPYEQYF	TGTGCCAGCAGTGAATTGGGGCCAGGGCCCTACGAGCAGTACTTC